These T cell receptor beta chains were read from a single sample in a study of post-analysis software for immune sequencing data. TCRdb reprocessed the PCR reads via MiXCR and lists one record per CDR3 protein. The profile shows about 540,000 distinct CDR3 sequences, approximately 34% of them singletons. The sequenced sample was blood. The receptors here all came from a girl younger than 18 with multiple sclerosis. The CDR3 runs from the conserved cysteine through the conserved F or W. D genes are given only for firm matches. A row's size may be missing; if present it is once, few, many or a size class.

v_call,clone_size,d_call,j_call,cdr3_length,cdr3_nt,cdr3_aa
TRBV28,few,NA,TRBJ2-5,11,TGTGCCAGCGGGACTGGGGAGACCCAGTACTTC,CASGTGETQYF
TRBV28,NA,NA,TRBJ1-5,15,TGTGCCAGCACTAACGTGGGGGTAGGCAATCAGCCCCAGCATTTT,CASTNVGVGNQPQHF
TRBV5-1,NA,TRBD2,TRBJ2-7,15,TGCGCCAGCAGCTTGGTCGCTAGCGGGGGCTACGAGCAGTACTTC,CASSLVASGGYEQYF
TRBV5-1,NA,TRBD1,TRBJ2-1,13,TGCGCCAGCAGCCCACAGGGGGTAAATGAGCAGTTCTTC,CASSPQGVNEQFF
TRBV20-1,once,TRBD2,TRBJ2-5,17,TGCAGTGCTAGAGATCTCCGGGCTAGCGGAGCAGGAGAGACCCAGTACTTC,CSARDLRASGAGETQYF
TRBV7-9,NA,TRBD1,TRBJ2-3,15,TGTGCCAGCAGCTTTGACAGACAGGGGTCAGATACGCAGTATTTT,CASSFDRQGSDTQYF
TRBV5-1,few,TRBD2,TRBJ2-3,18,TGCGCCAGCAGCCGCCCTAGCGGAGAAAACCCTAGCACAGATACGCAGTATTTT,CASSRPSGENPSTDTQYF
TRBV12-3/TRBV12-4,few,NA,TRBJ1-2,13,TGTGCCAGCAGGTTACAGGCGATCTATGGCTACACCTTC,CASRLQAIYGYTF
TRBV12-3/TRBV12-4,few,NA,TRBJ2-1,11,TGTGCCAGCAACAAGGGGGGGTTGCAGTTCTTC,CASNKGGLQFF
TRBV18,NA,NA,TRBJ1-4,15,TGTGCCAGCTCACCCCCATCTTCAACTAATGAAAAACTGTTTTTT,CASSPPSSTNEKLFF
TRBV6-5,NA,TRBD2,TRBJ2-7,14,TGTGCCAGCAGTACCAGCGGGGGGCACTACGAGCAGTACTTC,CASSTSGGHYEQYF
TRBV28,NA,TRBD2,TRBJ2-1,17,TGTGCCAGCAGTTTCCTGACTAGCCCCCCACTATACAATGAGCAGTTCTTC,CASSFLTSPPLYNEQFF
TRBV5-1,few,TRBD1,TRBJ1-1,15,TGCGCCAGCAGACTGGGACAGGGATTGAACACTGAAGCTTTCTTT,CASRLGQGLNTEAFF
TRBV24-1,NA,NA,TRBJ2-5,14,TGTGCCACCCGCAAGGGCGCCCAGGAGGAGACCCAGTACTTC,CATRKGAQEETQYF
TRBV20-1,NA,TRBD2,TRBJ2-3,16,TGCAGTGCTAGAGATCTCGCTAGCGGGGGCGCAGATACGCAGTATTTT,CSARDLASGGADTQYF
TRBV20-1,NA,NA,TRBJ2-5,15,TGCAGTGCTAGAGTTGATAGGGTTGGGCAAGAGACCCAGTACTTC,CSARVDRVGQETQYF
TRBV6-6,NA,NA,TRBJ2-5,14,TGTGCCAGCAGTTTGGGACCACCAGGGGAGACCCAGTACTTC,CASSLGPPGETQYF
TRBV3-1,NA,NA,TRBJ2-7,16,TGTGCCAGCAGCCAGGACCACAGACAGCCCTCCTACGAGCAGTACTTC,CASSQDHRQPSYEQYF
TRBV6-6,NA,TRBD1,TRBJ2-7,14,TGTGCCAGCAGCAATCGACAGGGTAGGGGAGAGCAGTACTTC,CASSNRQGRGEQYF
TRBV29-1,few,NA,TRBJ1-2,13,TGCAGCGTTGAAGATCCCAGGCAGAATGGCTACACCTTC,CSVEDPRQNGYTF
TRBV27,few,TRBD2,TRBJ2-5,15,TGTGCCAGCAGACTTAGCGGGGCGGCACAAGAGACCCAGTACTTC,CASRLSGAAQETQYF
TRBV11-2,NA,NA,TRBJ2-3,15,TGTGCCAGCAGCTTAGTAGGGCATGGCACAGATACGCAGTATTTT,CASSLVGHGTDTQYF
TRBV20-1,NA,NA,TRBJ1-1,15,TGCAGTGCTACGGCGGGCAAAACCCTCTGGGGTGAAGCTTTCTTT,CSATAGKTLWGEAFF
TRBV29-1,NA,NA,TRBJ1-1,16,TGCAGCGTTTTACAAGTCACAGGGAGAAGTTGGACTGAAGCTTTCTTT,CSVLQVTGRSWTEAFF
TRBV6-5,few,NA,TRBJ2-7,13,TGTGCCAGCAGTAGGACCACAACCTACGAGCAGTACTTC,CASSRTTTYEQYF
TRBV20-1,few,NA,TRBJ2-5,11,TGCAGTGCTCAAAAACTTGAGACCCAGTACTTC,CSAQKLETQYF
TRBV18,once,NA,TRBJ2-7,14,TGTGCCAGCTCACCACAGAAGGGGCGGGTCGAGCAGTACTTC,CASSPQKGRVEQYF
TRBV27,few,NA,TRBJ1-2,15,TGTGCCAGCAGACCTCTACAGGGAGCTAACTATGGCTACACCTTC,CASRPLQGANYGYTF
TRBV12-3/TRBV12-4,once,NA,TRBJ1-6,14,TGTGCCAGCGGGACCCGGGTAATGCATTCACCCCTCCACTTT,CASGTRVMHSPLHF
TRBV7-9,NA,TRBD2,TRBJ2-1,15,TGTGCCAGCAGCTTAGTGACTAGCCTAAACTATGAGCAGTTCTTC,CASSLVTSLNYEQFF
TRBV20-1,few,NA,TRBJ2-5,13,TGCAGTGCTAGAGATCCTTACGGGGAGACCCAGTACTTC,CSARDPYGETQYF